The present T cell receptor (beta chain) was sequenced within a study of CD8 T cells in ankylosing spondylitis. The study's findings and limits: One TCR beta motif, made up of seven to nine highly homologous variants, appeared characteristic of ankylosing spondylitis blood. Earlier authors reported some of these motif variants in reactive arthritis synovial fluid and blood.

Worth noting for this clonotype: The target antigen is unknown.

The length of the CDR3 is 13 residues. V lost 5 bases and J 4 bases, leaving 11 bases between the germline ends. Germline V CDR1 and CDR2: ENHRY, SYGVKD. Quantitative 5'-RACE with molecular barcodes produced the TCR beta libraries. TCRdb reanalysed the 5' RACE reads using MiXCR and keeps one entry per CDR3 protein. In the table there are fewer than 250,000 distinct CDR3 sequences, roughly 24% of which are singletons. The clonotype comes from a male donor with ankylosing spondylitis or in good health (not recorded which). The rearrangement joins TRBV10-3 to TRBJ1-1, with D perhaps matching TRBD1 (6 bases). Sequenced input: blood, either unsorted or a sorted T cell fraction (not recorded which). CDR3 nucleotides: TGTGCCATCAGTTCCGGGGGCCTCACTGAAGCTTTCTTT. As protein: CAISSGGLTEAFF.